Described below is a single T cell receptor (beta chain) sequence and its context. Its antigen is as yet unknown. This sample is drawn from a study of glioma-infiltrating T cells. Study-wide results and caveats: CDR3 overlap between tissue and blood was very small. Tissue-blood divergence was below expectation in non-neoplastic patients, above in gliomas.

Using RNA template, CDR3s of TCR alpha and beta were amplified with iRepertoire arm-PCR. Input was roughly 85-450 ng of tissue mRNA or PBMC total RNA. Using its own MiXCR run on the multiplex PCR reads, TCRdb lists one record per CDR3 protein. The sample shows some 150,000 distinct CDR3 sequences, about 39% of them seen only once. CDR3 length: 16 amino acids. Trimming removed 0 bases at V and 3 bases at J, with 12 bases between. Per germline, CDR1 MGHRA and CDR2 YSYEKL. The specimen sequenced was glioma tissue, nonneoplastic brain tissue, or PBMCs (not recorded which). This sequence originates from a human donor with low-grade glioma or glioblastoma, undergoing nonglioma brain surgery, or in good health (not recorded which). J is TRBJ1-5 and V is TRBV4-1, with a possible D match to TRBD1 (6 bases). The CDR3 here is CASSQDLTGFNQPQHF. The CDR3, as DNA: TGCGCCAGCAGCCAAGACCTGACAGGCTTCAATCAGCCCCAGCATTTT.